This TCR beta chain was profiled in a study of CD8+CD57+ T cells in acquired aplastic anemia. Overall study: Mean DNA quantity obtained from sorted CD4+ and CD8+ cells was 3 to 3.5 ug.

Only patients with CD8+CD57+ cell expansion on flow cytometry were chosen for sequencing. In all patients, the disease was severe acquired aplastic anemia. Turning to this clonotype: Its target is unknown.

Study outcomes and limitations: Some 30 was the count of CD8+ CDR3 sequences that patients shared with controls.

V was trimmed by 1 base and J by 3 bases, leaving 10 bases between them. The CDR3 has 15 amino acids. Germline CDR1 LNHDA, CDR2 SQIVND (reference sequence). TCR beta VDJ and CDR3 were profiled, and genomic DNA was the template. MiXCR, applied by TCRdb to the reads, yields one record per CDR3 protein. The table includes roughly 160,000 distinct CDR3 sequences, more than 45% detected once. The sequence was obtained from a human donor with aplastic anemia. Sample: sorted CD4+, CD8+, or CD8+CD57+ T cells (not recorded which) from PBMCs. The J gene is TRBJ2-1, the V gene TRBV19; D is tentatively TRBD1 or TRBD2 (5 bases each). The CDR3 DNA is TGTGCCAGTAGTATAGGTGGGACCCTCTACAATGAGCAGTTCTTC. Encoded protein: CASSIGGTLYNEQFF.